These 19 T cell receptor beta chains were all obtained from the same sample, sequenced in a study of blood T cells in healthy people across ages (dated by TCRdb to about 2015). Receptor libraries were prepared by 5' RACE. TCRdb records Illumina HiSeq 2500 as the sequencer. A second about 6 to 11 cycle PCR used a sample-barcoded 5' primer and a J-beta primer mix. In TCRdb, the public reads were trimmed at Q25 with fastp and aligned with MiXCR, with productive beta chains retained. Each entry is one CDR3 protein sequence, shown with its most common DNA and genes. This sample holds 1.5 million to 2 million distinct CDR3 sequences; roughly 32% were observed only once. The ten largest clones take up around 11% of the sample. The sequencing sample was made of blood. These receptors all come from a woman in her 30s in good health.

In its sample, this clonotype was seen many times. The chain uses TRBV4-1 and TRBJ2-3, with D maybe TRBD1 (6 bases). The germline V and J ends were trimmed by 0 bases and 1 base, with 17 bases remaining between them. The CDR3 runs 18 residues. From germline, CDR1 is MGHRA and CDR2 YSYEKL. CDR3 nucleotides: TGCGCCAGCAGCCAAGACTGGGCGTCAGGGGTGGGCACAGATACGCAGTATTTT. It is translated as CASSQDWASGVGTDTQYF.

The chain is built from TRBV9 and TRBJ2-3, with D maybe TRBD2 (5 bases). Germline V CDR1 and CDR2: SGDLS, YYNGEE. V lost 0 bases to trimming and J lost 0 bases, with 14 bases between them. This CDR3 has 17 amino acids. In DNA, the CDR3 is TGTGCCAGCAGCGTAGACGGGATATTTGCTAGCACAGATACGCAGTATTTT. This translates into CASSVDGIFASTDTQYF.

The chain couples TRBV20-1 to TRBJ2-1; 11 nucleotides line up with TRBD2. Losses at the gene ends were 5 bases for V and 14 bases for J; bases not matched to a gene: 23. In germline, CDR1 is DFQATT, CDR2 SNEGSKA (reference sequence). This CDR3 region has 17 residues. The CDR3, as DNA: TGCAGTGCTCCCGTAGGGGTAGCGGGAGGGCCGACGCCTGGAGAGTTCTTC. Amino acid sequence: CSAPVGVAGGPTPGEFF.

This sequence joins TRBV28 and TRBJ2-1, with D perhaps TRBD1 (6 bases). The CDR3 runs to 17 residues. V lost 2 bases and J 4 bases, leaving 18 bases between the germline ends. The germline V gene encodes CDR1 MDHEN and CDR2 SYDVKM. CDR3 amino acids: CASSLQAGERVYNEQFF. CDR3 nucleotide sequence: TGTGCCAGCAGTTTACAGGCAGGGGAGAGAGTATACAATGAGCAGTTCTTC.

Concerning this clonotype itself: A much larger clone differs from this one at a single base, so this may be a read error. V gene TRBV10-3 combines with J gene TRBJ2-5; no clear D. The end of the DNA aligns better with TRBJ2-7, so the J call may be wrong. Germline V gene data show CDR1 as ENHRY and CDR2 as SYGVKD. CDR3 length equals 14 residues. CDR3 residues: CVIRREQSPGEQYF. CDR3 DNA: TGTGTCATCAGGCGCGAACAGTCTCCTGGCGAGCAGTACTTC.

This chain connects TRBV20-1 to TRBJ2-3; 7 nucleotides align to TRBD2. Germline CDR1 is DFQATT and CDR2 is SNEGSKA (reference sequence). This CDR3 region has 14 residues. J gave up 6 bases and V 2 bases, and 8 bases lay outside the gene matches. CDR3 in amino acids: CSARWVAGVDTQYF. The CDR3, as DNA: TGCAGTGCTAGATGGGTGGCGGGGGTGGATACGCAGTATTTT.

The rearrangement uses TRBV7-7 and TRBJ2-1; the D gene is possibly TRBD2 (5 bases). Germline CDR1 and CDR2: SSHAT and FNYEAQ (reference sequence). V was pared by 3 bases and J by 0 bases, with 9 bases between. There are 15 residues in the CDR3. The CDR3 loop reads CASSLTTASYNEQFF. The CDR3 DNA sequence: TGTGCCAGCAGCTTGACTACTGCCTCCTACAATGAGCAGTTCTTC.

This clonotype was seen a handful of times. The V gene is TRBV7-9, the J gene TRBJ2-1, with 7 nucleotides matching TRBD2. This CDR3 contains 17 residues. In germline, CDR1 is SEHNR, CDR2 FQNEAQ (reference sequence). V trimming: 4 bases; J trimming: 6 bases; junction bases outside the gene matches: 15. The CDR3 DNA sequence: TGTGCCAGCAGCTCGCCCCAAGGGAGGGAGCCCCTCAATGAGCAGTTCTTC. It encodes CASSSPQGREPLNEQFF.

This sequence joins TRBV5-1 and TRBJ1-3; D is undetermined. Between the trimmed V and J ends, which lost 0 bases and 2 bases, there was a span of 6 bases. This CDR3 has 14 amino acids. Germline V gives CDR1 SGHRS, CDR2 YFSETQ. CDR3 residues: CASSLGDPGNTIYF. The CDR3 region has the DNA TGCGCCAGCAGCTTGGGGGATCCTGGAAACACCATATATTTT.

This clonotype has only a few counts. The genes are TRBV6-2 or TRBV6-3 and TRBJ2-7; a possible D gene is TRBD1 (6 bases). Per germline, CDR1 MNHEY and CDR2 SVGEGT. The V and J ends lost 4 bases and 1 base respectively, with 17 bases between them. CDR3 length equals 16 residues. CDR3 sequence: CASSSNRDTPSYEQYF. The CDR3 DNA sequence: TGTGCCAGCAGTTCGAACAGGGACACCCCTTCCTACGAGCAGTACTTC.

V and J are TRBV4-1 and TRBJ1-1; D gene unclear. The V gene's germline CDR1 is MGHRA and CDR2 YSYEKL. This CDR3 comprises 14 residues. V was pared by 0 bases and J by 1 base, with 6 bases between. For the CDR3, the DNA is TGCGCCAGCAGCCAAGAGGTCCAGAACACTGAAGCTTTCTTT. This encodes CASSQEVQNTEAFF.

The chain joins TRBV3-1 to TRBJ2-1; 8 bases agree with TRBD2. The J call may be incorrect, as the DNA end agrees better with TRBJ2-7. Germline CDR1 LGHDT, CDR2 YNNKEL (reference sequence). This CDR3 comprises 17 residues. CDR3 loop: CASSRLGGKREYNEQYF. The CDR3, as DNA: TGTGCCAGCAGCCGCTTGGGGGGAAAGCGGGAGTACAATGAGCAGTACTTC.

This sequence joins TRBV4-1 and TRBJ1-1, with 9 bases matching TRBD1. In germline, CDR1 is MGHRA, CDR2 YSYEKL. V was pared by 2 bases and J by 5 bases, with 3 bases of the junction left unmatched. The CDR3 runs to 14 residues. The DNA of the CDR3 is TGCGCCAGCAGCCAAACAGGGGGCCGGACTGAAGCTTTCTTT. As protein: CASSQTGGRTEAFF.

This clonotype showed up just a few times. The genes are TRBV3-1 and TRBJ1-1; D gene unclear. V dropped 3 bases and J dropped 4 bases, with 27 bases sitting between them. CDR3 length equals 19 residues. Per germline, CDR1 LGHDT and CDR2 YNNKEL (reference sequence). CDR3 coding DNA: TGTGCCAGCAGCCACAGAATCGACTATGACGGAAAGATCAGCACTGAAGCTTTCTTT. Its translation: CASSHRIDYDGKISTEAFF.

The chain carries TRBV4-1 and TRBJ2-2, with 10 bases that match TRBD2. Germline CDR1 is MGHRA and CDR2 is YSYEKL. V shed 5 bases, J shed 4 bases, and the junction held 4 bases outside the gene matches. This CDR3 has 15 residues. The DNA for the CDR3 is TGCGCCAGCAGCGAAGCTAGCGGGAGCACCGGGGAGCTGTTTTTT. It is translated as CASSEASGSTGELFF.

This clonotype occurred a few times. J is TRBJ2-7 and V is TRBV4-1; D tentatively fits TRBD1 or TRBD2 (5 bases each). Germline loops: CDR1 MGHRA, CDR2 YSYEKL. This CDR3 comprises 14 residues. V lost 4 bases and J 4 bases, leaving 14 bases between the germline ends. CDR3 DNA sequence: TGCGCCAGCAGCCCCGGACGGGACGCTTACGAGCAGTACTTC. Amino acid sequence: CASSPGRDAYEQYF.

This clonotype has more than one count but fewer than ten. The J gene is TRBJ2-1, the V gene TRBV12-3 or TRBV12-4; 7 bases agree with TRBD2. CDR3 size: 15 residues. J lost 7 bases, V lost 3 bases, and 9 bases had no gene match. This chain's CDR3 is CASSFAGVAWNEQFF. The CDR3 DNA reads TGTGCCAGCAGTTTTGCGGGGGTGGCCTGGAATGAGCAGTTCTTC.

V usage is TRBV15 and J usage is TRBJ1-5, with TRBD1 as a possible D gene (5 bases). The germline gives CDR1 LNHNV, CDR2 YYDKDF (reference sequence). The CDR3 totals 18 residues. The ends were cut back, 6 bases at V and 0 bases at J, with 21 bases in the middle. The CDR3 loop is CATSPVRDAGVSNQPQHF. The CDR3 DNA reads as TGTGCCACCAGTCCCGTCCGGGACGCGGGTGTTAGCAATCAGCCCCAGCATTTT.

V gene TRBV4-1 combines with J gene TRBJ2-5; TRBD2 matches at 15 bases. There are 18 residues in the CDR3. CDR1 and CDR2 from the germline V gene are MGHRA and YSYEKL. The V gene end was trimmed by 1 base and the J gene end by 2 bases; junction bases not matched to a gene: 5. CDR3 coding DNA: TGCGCCAGCAGCCAAGGGACTAGCGGGGGGGGTAGACAAGAGACCCAGTACTTC. Amino acid sequence: CASSQGTSGGGRQETQYF.